In its sample, the clone carrying this TCR beta chain was seen a few times. What it binds is not known. These data belong to a study of T cell repertoires in cytomegalovirus infection. Across the whole study: Public TCR beta signatures marked donors with CMV infection and the matching HLA. Study-level findings and limits: Within the response measured ex vivo, HLA-C-restricted CMV-specific TCR beta clonotypes were dominant. Carriers of CMV plus the relevant HLA were identified by cumulative public TCR beta family frequency.

In TCRdb, the reads were re-called with MiXCR into one record per CDR3 protein. In the table there are nearly 650,000 distinct CDR3 sequences, 20% to 25% of which are singletons. With 2 bases removed from V and 6 bases from J, the gap between germline ends came to 17 bases. Germline V CDR1 and CDR2: MNHNS, SASEGT. The CDR3 has 15 amino acids. The chain combines TRBV6-1 with TRBJ2-7, with D uncertain. The specimen was CD8+ T cells from PBMCs. The clonotype originates from a human donor in good health (CMV status not recorded). Some clones in this sample may be carry-over from other donors' samples. CDR3: CASSESIFAPFEQYV. DNA for the CDR3: TGTGCCAGCAGTGAATCTATTTTCGCACCCTTCGAGCAGTACGTC.